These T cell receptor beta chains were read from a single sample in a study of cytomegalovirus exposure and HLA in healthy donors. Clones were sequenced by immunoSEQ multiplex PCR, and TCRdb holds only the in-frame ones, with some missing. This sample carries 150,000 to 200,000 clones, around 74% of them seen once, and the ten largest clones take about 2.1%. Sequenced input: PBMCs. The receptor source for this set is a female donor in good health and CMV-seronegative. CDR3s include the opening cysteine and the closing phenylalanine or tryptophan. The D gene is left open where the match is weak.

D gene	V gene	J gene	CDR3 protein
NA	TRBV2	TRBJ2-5	CASSESWDTVKTQYF
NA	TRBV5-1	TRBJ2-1	CASSLRGQYNEQFF
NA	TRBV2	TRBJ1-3	CASRQGENTIYF
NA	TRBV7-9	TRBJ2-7	CASSFGGQSYEQYF
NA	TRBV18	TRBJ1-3	CASSPHRDSSGNTIYF
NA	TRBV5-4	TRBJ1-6	CASSLAGGSSPLHF
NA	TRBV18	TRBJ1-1	CASSPWPGMNTEAFF
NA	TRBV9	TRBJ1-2	CASSASFTGFYGYTF
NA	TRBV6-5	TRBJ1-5	CASSSREVSNQPQHF
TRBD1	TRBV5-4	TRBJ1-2	CASSSTGQGRGYTF
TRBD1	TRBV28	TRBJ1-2	CASSQQGATNYGYTF
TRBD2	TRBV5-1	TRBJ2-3	CASRAGTSGINTQYF
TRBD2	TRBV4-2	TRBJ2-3	CASSRGAGGPSDTQYF
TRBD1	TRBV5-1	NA	CASKGGQSGRSSYEQYF
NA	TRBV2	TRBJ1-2	CASSRQTNYGYTF
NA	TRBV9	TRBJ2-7	CASSAGVSANEQYF
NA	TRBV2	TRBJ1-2	CASGSTANGYTF
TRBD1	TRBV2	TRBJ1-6	CASRTGQGGNSPLHF
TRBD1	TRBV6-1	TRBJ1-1	CASIGQGGGTEAFF
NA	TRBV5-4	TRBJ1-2	CASSLASQVSYGYTF
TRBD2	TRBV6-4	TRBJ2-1	CASSVSGGSYNEQFF
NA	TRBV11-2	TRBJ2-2	CASSFSVSTGELFF
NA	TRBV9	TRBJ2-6	CASSVNRATGANVLTF
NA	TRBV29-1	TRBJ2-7	CSVQEGAGYEQYF
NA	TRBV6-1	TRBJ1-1	CASTHGGLNTEAFF
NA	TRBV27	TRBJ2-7	CATKGSYEQYF
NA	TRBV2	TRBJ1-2	CASTGGAGYGYTF
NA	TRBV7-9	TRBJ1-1	CASSLNTNTEAFF
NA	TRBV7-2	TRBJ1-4	CASSLRGSNEKLFF
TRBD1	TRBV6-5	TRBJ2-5	CASNRNRGAQETQYF
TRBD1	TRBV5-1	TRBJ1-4	CASSSGQGNEKLFF
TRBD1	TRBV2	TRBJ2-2	CASIPGQGATGELFF
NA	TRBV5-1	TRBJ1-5	CASSLEGSPNQPQHF
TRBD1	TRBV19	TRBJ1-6	CASSWGTDSPLHF
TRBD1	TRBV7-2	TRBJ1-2	CASSLSPATGHGYTF
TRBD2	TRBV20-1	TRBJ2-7	CSALGTSEYF
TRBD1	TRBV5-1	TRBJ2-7	CASSSTGATGYEQYF
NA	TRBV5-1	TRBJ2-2	CASSLDSRSAGELFF
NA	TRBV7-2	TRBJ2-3	CATRQVLTDTQYF
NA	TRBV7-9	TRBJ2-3	CASSPDWEADTQYF